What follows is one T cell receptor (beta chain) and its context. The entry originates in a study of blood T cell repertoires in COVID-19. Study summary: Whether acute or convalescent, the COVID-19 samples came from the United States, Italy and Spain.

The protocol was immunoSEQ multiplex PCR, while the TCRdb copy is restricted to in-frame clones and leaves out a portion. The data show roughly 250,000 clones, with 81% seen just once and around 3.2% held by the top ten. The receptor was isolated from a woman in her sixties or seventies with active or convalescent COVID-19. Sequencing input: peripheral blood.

CDR3 sequence reads: CASSVETSGGSWETQYF. DNA for the CDR3: TGTGCCAGCAGCGTAGAAACTAGCGGGGGGTCCTGGGAGACCCAGTACTTC. This chain links TRBV9 with TRBJ2-5; 12 nucleotides agree with TRBD2. The germline gives CDR1 SGDLS, CDR2 YYNGEE. Germline trimming cut 0 bases from V and 5 bases from J; bases unmatched to any gene: 8. CDR3 length equals 17 residues.